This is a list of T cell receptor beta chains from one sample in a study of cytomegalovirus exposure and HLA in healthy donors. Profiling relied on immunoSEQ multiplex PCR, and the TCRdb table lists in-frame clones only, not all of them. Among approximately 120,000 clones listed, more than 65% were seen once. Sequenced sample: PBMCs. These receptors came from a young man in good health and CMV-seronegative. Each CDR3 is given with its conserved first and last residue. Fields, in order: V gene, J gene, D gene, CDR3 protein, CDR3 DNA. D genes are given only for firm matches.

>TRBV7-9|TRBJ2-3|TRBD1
CASSIGTASTDTQYF
TGTGCCAGCAGCATTGGGACAGCAAGCACAGATACGCAGTATTTT
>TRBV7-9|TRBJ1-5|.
CASSLEQGNQPQHF
TGTGCCAGCAGCTTAGAACAGGGTAATCAGCCCCAGCATTTT
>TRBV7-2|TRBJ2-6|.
CASSHGSSGANVLTF
TGTGCCAGCAGCCACGGGAGTTCTGGGGCCAACGTCCTGACTTTC
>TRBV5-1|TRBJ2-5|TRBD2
CASSSLTTGGETQYF
TGCGCCAGCAGCTCACTGACTACGGGGGGGGAGACCCAGTACTTC
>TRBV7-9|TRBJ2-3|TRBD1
CASSRWDRGDTQYF
TGTGCCAGCAGCCGCTGGGACAGGGGGGATACGCAGTATTTT
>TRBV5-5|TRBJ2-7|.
CASKRTDSYEQYF
TGTGCCAGCAAGAGGACAGACTCCTACGAGCAGTACTTC
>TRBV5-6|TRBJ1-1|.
CASSSIWTSSNTEAFF
TGTGCCAGCAGCTCTATATGGACAAGCTCGAACACTGAAGCTTTCTTT
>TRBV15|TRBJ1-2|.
CATSHGPGEYGYTF
TGTGCCACCAGCCACGGCCCGGGGGAATATGGCTACACCTTC
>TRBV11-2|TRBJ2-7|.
CASSLDVYEQYF
TGTGCCAGCAGCTTAGATGTATACGAGCAGTACTTC
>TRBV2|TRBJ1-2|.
CASSEARYGYTF
TGTGCCAGCAGTGAAGCACGGTATGGCTACACCTTC
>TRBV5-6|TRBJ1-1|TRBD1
CASSSDTGGRRAFF
TGTGCCAGCAGCTCCGATACAGGGGGCAGGCGAGCTTTCTTT
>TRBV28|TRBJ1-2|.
CASSLSSGRSSGYTF
TGTGCCAGCAGCCTCTCGTCAGGGAGGAGCTCTGGCTACACCTTC
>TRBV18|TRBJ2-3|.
CASSTTQADTQYF
TGTGCCAGCTCAACAACACAGGCAGATACGCAGTATTTT
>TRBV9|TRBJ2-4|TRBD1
CATTGAGNIQYF
TGTGCCACAACAGGGGCCGGAAACATTCAGTACTTC
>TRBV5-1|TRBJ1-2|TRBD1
CASSPGQGYGYTF
TGCGCCAGCAGCCCGGGACAGGGATATGGCTACACCTTC
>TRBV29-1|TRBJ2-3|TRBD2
CSVAGASTDTQYF
TGCAGCGTAGCGGGGGCCAGCACAGATACGCAGTATTTT
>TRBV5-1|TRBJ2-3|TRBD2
CASTLSGTSGADTQYF
TGCGCCAGCACTCTCAGTGGGACTAGCGGGGCAGATACGCAGTATTTT
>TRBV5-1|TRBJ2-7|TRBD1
CASSPGTGTYEQYF
TGCGCCAGCAGCCCCGGGACAGGGACCTACGAGCAGTACTTC